This TCR beta chain was captured in a study of cytomegalovirus exposure and HLA in healthy donors. Study summary: The study placed approximately 80% of its approximately 360 genotyped donors in the Caucasian-associated ancestry cluster.

The CDR3 spans 15 residues. Trimming pared 0 bases from V and 1 base from J, leaving 7 bases between. Germline loops: CDR1 KGHSH, CDR2 LQKENI. With 60 Vbeta and 13 Jbeta primers, the PCR was carried out. Sequencing used immunoSEQ multiplex PCR; TCRdb keeps in-frame clones, though not all of them. The sample has about 170,000 clones, 60% to 80% seen once; the top ten hold about 3.1%. Study-wide results and limits: Reportedly, cytomegalovirus status was diagnosed with high sensitivity and specificity. More than 15,000 TCR beta sequences were associated with HLA alleles at 0.05 false discovery rate in a later analysis.

Worth noting for this clone: Its cognate antigen is unknown.

Sequences were obtained from PBMCs. The TCR sequence derives from a female donor in good health and CMV-seronegative. The V gene is TRBV18, the J gene TRBJ1-5, with D maybe TRBD1 (5 bases). The CDR3 DNA sequence: TGTGCCAGCTCACCACCAACAGGAAGCAATCAGCCCCAGCATTTT. Encoded protein: CASSPPTGSNQPQHF.